The entry that follows covers one TCR beta chain sequence. This sample is drawn from a study of blood T cell repertoires in COVID-19. Study summary: There were acute and convalescent COVID-19 samples, and they came from the United States, Italy and Spain. The analysed material was cDNA or gDNA that came from T cells, B-cell-depleted T cells, or PBMCs.

TCRdb's table, derived via immunoSEQ multiplex PCR, lists solely in-frame clones and lacks some. The data show tens of thousands of clones, roughly 78% seen once. Trimming pared 0 bases from V and 0 bases from J, leaving 5 bases between. The CDR3 is 15 amino acids. Germline CDR1 and CDR2: MNHEY and SVGAGI. This sequence was found in a man aged 50 to 59 with active or convalescent COVID-19. Material: peripheral blood. The V call is TRBV6-5, the J call TRBJ1-4; D remains unclear. Written as DNA, the CDR3 is TGTGCCAGCAGTTACTCGGCACCAACTAATGAAAAACTGTTTTTT. Protein product: CASSYSAPTNEKLFF.